This T cell receptor (beta chain) was recorded in a study of T cell changes during pregnancy in multiple sclerosis. The CDR3 has 17 amino acids. Per germline, CDR1 MNHNS and CDR2 SASEGT. Trimming at V came to 4 bases and at J to 4 bases, leaving 10 bases not matched to a gene. Only in-frame clones appear in the TCRdb table, and some are missing; sequencing was by immunoSEQ multiplex PCR. The data contain under 100,000 clones, about 94% of them singletons. The sequenced sample was peripheral blood, obtained in the third trimester of pregnancy. This receptor was identified in a female donor with multiple sclerosis, enrolled in a pregnancy study. The chain is built from TRBV6-1 and TRBJ2-1; 10 bases are a match to TRBD2. CDR3 region: CASSAIAGGGLYNEQFF. In DNA, the CDR3 is TGTGCCAGCAGTGCAATAGCGGGGGGCGGTCTATACAATGAGCAGTTCTTC.